Below, 26 T cell receptor beta chains from the same sample are listed, as sequenced in a study of blood T cell repertoires in COVID-19. This table comes from immunoSEQ multiplex PCR, and its TCRdb copy is limited to in-frame clones, with some not included. Of around 190,000 clones listed, over 80% were seen once; the top ten hold less than 9.5%. The specimen was peripheral blood. Receptors were obtained from a woman aged 60-70 years with COVID-19, enrolled during active disease.

J is TRBJ1-3 and V is TRBV7-2, with 7 bases aligning to TRBD1. CDR1 SGHTA and CDR2 FQGNSA come from the germline V gene. The CDR3 has 15 residues. J gave up 0 bases and V 5 bases, and 4 bases lay outside the gene matches. The CDR3 nucleotides are TGTGCCAGCAGCCCAGACAGGGCCTCTGGAAACACCATATATTTT. It translates to CASSPDRASGNTIYF. Full variable domain (outside the CDR3, taken from reference TRBV7-2 and TRBJ1-3): GAGVSQSPSNKVTEKGKDVELRCDPISGHTALYWYRQSLGQGLEFLIYFQGNSAPDKSGLPSDRFSAERTGGSVSTLTIQRTQQEDSAVYLCASSPDRASGNTIYFGEGSWLTVV.

This rearrangement joins TRBV28 to TRBJ1-3; D not certain. The CDR3 sequence is 13 residues long. Germline-derived CDR1 and CDR2 are MDHEN and SYDVKM. CDR3 amino acids: CVVRVGGGNTIYF. CDR3 nucleotide sequence: TGTGTCGTCCGGGTCGGCGGTGGAAACACCATATATTTT.

J is TRBJ2-1 and V is TRBV29-1; a weak D match, TRBD1 (5 bases). Per the germline V gene, CDR1 is SQVTM and CDR2 is ANQGSEA. Trimming took off 3 bases at V and 9 bases at J, with 12 bases between the two ends. CDR3 length: 12 amino acids. In DNA, the CDR3 is TGCAGCGTTGATCCAGGGTTTACTGAGCAGTTCTTC. Protein: CSVDPGFTEQFF.

The chain recombines TRBV29-1 with TRBJ1-5, with D unresolved. The germline V gene has CDR1 SQVTM and CDR2 ANQGSEA. This CDR3 comprises 12 residues. Trimming took 6 bases from V and 6 from J, leaving 12 bases between them. The CDR3 sequence is CSVLDPGQPQHF. In DNA, the CDR3 is TGCAGCGTACTTGATCCCGGTCAGCCCCAGCATTTT.

The gene calls are TRBV19 and TRBJ2-1; the D gene is possibly TRBD1 (5 bases). CDR1 is LNHDA and CDR2 is SQIVND in the germline V gene (reference sequence). The CDR3 has 17 amino acids. V gave up 9 bases and J gave up 0 bases, with 21 bases separating them. Here the CDR3 DNA reads TGTGCCAGCAATCCTAGACCCGACAGCGTCTCCTACAATGAGCAGTTCTTC. The encoded protein is CASNPRPDSVSYNEQFF.

This clone was picked up a small number of times. The chain recombines TRBV7-2 with TRBJ1-5; D is unclear. CDR1 and CDR2 (germline): SGHTA, FQGNSA. This CDR3 is built from 13 residues. V was clipped by 1 base and J by 4 bases, with 5 bases between them. The CDR3 region is CASSLGANQPQHF. In DNA form, the CDR3 reads TGTGCCAGCAGCTTAGGAGCTAATCAGCCCCAGCATTTT.

This clone has just one count. The chain links TRBV29-1 to TRBJ1-1; TRBD1 agrees at 9 bases. With V trimmed by 6 bases and J by 9 bases, 11 bases remained unmatched. CDR1 is SQVTM and CDR2 is ANQGSEA in the germline V gene. There are 13 residues in the CDR3. CDR3 sequence reads: CSVLPGTGSQAFF. The CDR3 DNA follows: TGCAGCGTACTGCCTGGGACAGGGTCTCAAGCTTTCTTT.

The J gene is TRBJ2-3, the V gene TRBV24-1; 9 bases are shared with TRBD1. Per the germline V gene, CDR1 is KGHDR and CDR2 is SFDVKD. Germline trimming cut 7 bases from V and 4 bases from J; bases unmatched to any gene: 2. This CDR3 comprises 13 residues. CDR3 protein: CATSGTGPDTQYF. CDR3 coding DNA: TGTGCCACCAGCGGGACAGGGCCAGATACGCAGTATTTT.

This clone was seen ten or more times. This chain joins TRBV2 and TRBJ2-5; D gene ambiguous. This CDR3 is 15 amino acids long. Per germline, CDR1 SNHLY and CDR2 FYNNEI. Trimming cost V 2 bases and J 5 bases, with 15 bases left between them. CDR3 region: CASSESPHSRETQYF. As DNA, the CDR3 is TGTGCCAGCAGTGAAAGCCCCCACTCCCGCGAGACCCAGTACTTC.

Only one count was recorded for this clone. V usage is TRBV9 and J usage is TRBJ2-1, with 10 positions matching TRBD2. The CDR3 has 21 amino acids. Germline V lookup: CDR1 SGDLS, CDR2 YYNGEE. Unmatched junction bases numbered 19, after V lost 4 bases and J lost 0 bases. The CDR3 sequence: CASSPHQWLAGAGRSYNEQFF. The CDR3 nucleotides are TGTGCCAGCAGCCCCCACCAATGGCTAGCGGGGGCTGGCCGCTCCTACAATGAGCAGTTCTTC. The complete variable domain, with remaining parts taken from reference TRBV9 and TRBJ2-1, reads DSGVTQTPKHLITATGQRVTLRCSPRSGDLSVYWYQQSLDQGLQFLIQYYNGEERAKGNILERFSAQQFPDLHSELNLSSLELGDSALYFCASSPHQWLAGAGRSYNEQFFGPGTRLTVL.

The chain joins TRBV6-5 to TRBJ1-1; D may be TRBD1 (5 bases). The CDR3 has 13 residues. Trimming removed 8 bases from V and 6 bases from J, with 16 bases in between. Germline V gene lookup returns CDR1 MNHEY and CDR2 SVGAGI. The CDR3 sequence: CASLGREGSEAFF. The CDR3 DNA sequence: TGTGCCAGCCTTGGCAGGGAGGGATCTGAAGCTTTCTTT.

The genes are TRBV2 and TRBJ2-7; D is ambiguous. The CDR3 runs 13 residues. Trimming shortened V by 3 bases and J by 2 bases, and 8 bases separated the two germline ends. Germline V gene lookup returns CDR1 SNHLY and CDR2 FYNNEI. The CDR3: CASSDAEPYEQYV. In DNA, the CDR3 is TGTGCCAGCAGTGACGCGGAACCCTACGAGCAGTACGTC.

The rearrangement links TRBV28 to TRBJ2-1; TRBD2 aligns across 10 bases. V trimming: 4 bases; J trimming: 1 base; junction bases outside the gene matches: 4. The CDR3 has 16 amino acids. Germline CDR1 is MDHEN and CDR2 is SYDVKM. The CDR3 reads CASSSPSGGSYNEQFF. The CDR3 DNA sequence: TGTGCCAGCAGTTCCCCTAGCGGGGGTTCCTACAATGAGCAGTTCTTC.

The rearrangement joins TRBV5-5 to TRBJ1-6; no clear D gene. CDR3 length: 15 residues. Germline assignment: CDR1 SGHKS and CDR2 YYEKEE (reference sequence). V was clipped by 0 bases and J by 4 bases, with 8 bases between them. CDR3 sequence (DNA): TGTGCCAGCAGCTTGGCCCAGGTATATAATTCACCCCTCCACTTT. Protein sequence: CASSLAQVYNSPLHF.

V usage is TRBV11-1 and J usage is TRBJ2-7; D remains unclear. In germline, CDR1 is SGHAT, CDR2 FQDESV (reference sequence). Trimming shortened V by 6 bases and J by 11 bases, and 14 bases separated the two germline ends. The CDR3 consists of 11 residues. The CDR3 loop is CASSSGVSKYF. CDR3 DNA: TGTGCCAGCAGTTCTGGAGTCTCTAAGTACTTC.

For the CDR3, the DNA is TGCAGTGCTAGTCCAAGCTCGCTTTCCTACGAGCAGTACTTC. Protein product: CSASPSSLSYEQYF. V usage is TRBV20-1 and J usage is TRBJ2-7; no firm D call. Per the germline V gene, CDR1 is DFQATT and CDR2 is SNEGSKA (reference sequence). V lost 3 bases, J lost 1 base, and 13 bases lay in between. The CDR3 consists of 14 residues.

The rearrangement links TRBV5-4 to TRBJ2-1; no clear D gene. The length of the CDR3 is 13 residues. CDR1 SGHNT and CDR2 YYREEE come from the germline V gene (reference sequence). Trimming left V 2 bases short and J 7 bases short, with 10 bases between. The CDR3 spells CASSFVTSNEQFF. The DNA of the CDR3 is TGTGCCAGCAGCTTTGTGACTTCAAATGAGCAGTTCTTC.

The chain carries TRBV6-2 or TRBV6-3 and TRBJ2-1; weak D call: TRBD1 (5 bases). The germline V gene has CDR1 MNHEY and CDR2 SVGEGT. V lost 6 bases and J 6 bases, leaving 27 bases between the germline ends. This CDR3 has 18 amino acids. As DNA, the CDR3 is TGTGCCAGCAGCCCAACGAGCCAAGGCAGGGTTTCGGGCAATGAGCAGTTCTTC. Amino acids: CASSPTSQGRVSGNEQFF.

The chain links TRBV20-1 to TRBJ2-7; unclear D gene. CDR3 length equals 13 residues. V was cut by 3 bases and J by 2 bases, with 11 bases left in between. In germline, CDR1 is DFQATT, CDR2 SNEGSKA (reference sequence). The CDR3 spells CSASQATAYEQYF. The CDR3 nucleotides read TGCAGTGCTAGTCAGGCGACGGCCTACGAGCAGTACTTC.

The rearrangement joins TRBV6-5 to TRBJ1-4, with TRBD1 identical over 8 bases. Germline lookup yields CDR1 MNHEY and CDR2 SVGAGI. The ends lost 10 bases at V and 7 bases at J; junction bases unmatched: 11. CDR3 length: 14 residues. CDR3 amino acids: CATTRQGFGEKLFF. The CDR3 DNA reads TGTGCCACCACCAGACAGGGGTTCGGTGAAAAACTGTTTTTT.

This clone was detected only once. This sequence joins TRBV18 and TRBJ1-2, with a possible D match to TRBD1 (6 bases). This CDR3 spans 14 amino acids. Trimming took off 1 base at V and 6 bases at J, with 12 bases between the two ends. CDR1 and CDR2 (germline): KGHSH, LQKENI. For the CDR3, the DNA is TGTGCCAGCTCACCACGGTCGAGACAGGATGGCTACACCTTC. It specifies CASSPRSRQDGYTF.

The genes are TRBV6-1 and TRBJ1-2; D gene unclear. Germline values: CDR1 MNHNS, CDR2 SASEGT. The ends were cut back, 2 bases at V and 8 bases at J, with 18 bases in the middle. The CDR3 spans 15 residues. The CDR3 sequence: CASSESGYGMGGYTF. For the CDR3, the DNA is TGTGCCAGCAGTGAATCAGGATACGGGATGGGAGGCTACACCTTC.

This CDR3 reads CASSFPEGGQPQHF. In DNA form, the CDR3 reads TGCGCCAGCAGCTTCCCCGAGGGAGGTCAGCCCCAGCATTTT. The chain has TRBV5-1 and TRBJ1-5, with D hard to call. Germline assignment: CDR1 SGHRS and CDR2 YFSETQ. CDR3 length: 14 residues. The ends were cut back, 2 bases at V and 6 bases at J, with 12 bases in the middle.

The J gene is TRBJ2-3, the V gene TRBV7-2; weak D call: TRBD2 (6 bases). Germline assignment: CDR1 SGHTA and CDR2 FQGNSA. The CDR3 totals 14 residues. Trimming left V 0 bases short and J 6 bases short, with 10 bases between. CDR3: CASSLAGGSDTQYF. CDR3 DNA: TGTGCCAGCAGCTTAGCGGGAGGTTCGGATACGCAGTATTTT.

The chain recombines TRBV6-6 with TRBJ2-6; TRBD1 matches at 8 bases. V lost 5 bases and J lost 0; bases outside the gene matches: 9. CDR1 is MNHNY, CDR2 SVGAGI, per germline (reference sequence). This CDR3 contains 18 residues. CDR3 DNA: TGTGCCAGCAGTCACCAACAGGGGGTCGCCTCTGGGGCCAACGTCCTGACTTTC. This gives the protein CASSHQQGVASGANVLTF.

Worth noting for this clone: At one end the junction does not follow the germline gene, possibly because of a read error. J is TRBJ2-1 and V is TRBV5-4, with TRBD1 matching over 11 bases. Per the germline V gene, CDR1 is SGHNT and CDR2 is YYREEE (reference sequence). This CDR3 is 11 amino acids long. The CDR3 coding sequence is TGTGCCAGCAGCTTGGTGGGACAGGGGGTCTTC. Protein: CASSLVGQGVF.